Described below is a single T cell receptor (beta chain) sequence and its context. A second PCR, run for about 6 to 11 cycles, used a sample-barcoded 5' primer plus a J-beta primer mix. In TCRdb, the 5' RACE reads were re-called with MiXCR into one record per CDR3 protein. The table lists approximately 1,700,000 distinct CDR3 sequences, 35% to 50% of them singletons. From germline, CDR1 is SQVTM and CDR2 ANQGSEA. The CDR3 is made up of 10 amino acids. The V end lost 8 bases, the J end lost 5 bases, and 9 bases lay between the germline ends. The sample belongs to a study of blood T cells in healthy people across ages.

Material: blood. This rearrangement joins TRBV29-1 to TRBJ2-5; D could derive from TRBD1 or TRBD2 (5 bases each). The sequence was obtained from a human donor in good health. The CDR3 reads CSLEGETQYF. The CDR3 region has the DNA TGCAGCCTCGAGGGGGAGACCCAGTACTTC.